A single sample gave rise to the 5 T cell receptor beta chains below, sequenced in a study of OX40 agonist ivuxolimab in advanced cancers. The assay was immunoSEQ multiplex PCR, and TCRdb's table has in-frame clones only and misses some. The data contain over 20,000 clones, roughly 90% of them seen just once; the ten biggest clones take up approximately 25%. The specimen comprised CD4+ or CD8+ T cells sorted from blood, sampled in a trial of the OX40 agonist ivuxolimab. The receptors were sampled from an adult with an advanced solid tumor such as melanoma, head and neck, liver or kidney cancer.

The DNA for the CDR3 is TGTGCCAGCAGTGAATTGACAGGAAAAGAAGACGAGCAGTACTTC. Its protein is CASSELTGKEDEQYF. V is TRBV25-1 and J is TRBJ2-7; the D gene is possibly TRBD1 (6 bases). CDR3 length: 15 residues. Deletions cut 1 base from V and 5 bases from J, with 15 bases between. Germline assignment: CDR1 MGHDK and CDR2 SYGVNS.

J is TRBJ2-1 and V is TRBV7-9; 10 positions agree with TRBD2. There are 14 residues in the CDR3. Germline CDR1 is SEHNR and CDR2 is FQNEAQ (reference sequence). V trimming: 8 bases; J trimming: 7 bases; junction bases outside the gene matches: 8. CDR3 bases: TGTGCCAGCCGTGCTAGCGGGAGCAAAAATGAGCAGTTCTTC. Translating it yields CASRASGSKNEQFF.

This clone ranks as medium-sized (0.01 to 0.1%). The V call is TRBV10-3, the J call TRBJ1-3; 7 bases agree with TRBD1. The germline V gene encodes CDR1 ENHRY and CDR2 SYGVKD. With 8 bases clipped from V and 0 bases from J, the junction kept 7 bases outside the gene matches. The CDR3 loop spans 15 amino acids. CDR3 amino acids: CAIEEDRTSGNTIYF. CDR3 DNA: TGTGCCATCGAAGAGGACAGGACCTCTGGAAACACCATATATTTT.

The chain combines TRBV7-9 with TRBJ2-5; the match to TRBD2 covers 8 bases. The closer fit of TRBJ2-7 to the DNA end suggests the J call may be wrong. Germline CDR1 SEHNR, CDR2 FQNEAQ (reference sequence). This CDR3 has 16 residues. CDR3 nucleotide sequence: TGTGCCAGCAGCTTCCAGCGGGGGCAGCTTTCCTACGAGCAGTACTTC. Its protein product is CASSFQRGQLSYEQYF.

V gene TRBV30 combines with J gene TRBJ1-5; D gene uncertain. V lost 2 bases and J 1 base, leaving 12 bases between the germline ends. The germline gives CDR1 GTSNPN, CDR2 SVGIG (reference sequence). The CDR3 has 15 residues. CDR3 sequence: CAWSQSRMSNQPQHF. CDR3 nucleotide sequence: TGTGCCTGGAGTCAAAGCAGGATGAGCAATCAGCCCCAGCATTTT.